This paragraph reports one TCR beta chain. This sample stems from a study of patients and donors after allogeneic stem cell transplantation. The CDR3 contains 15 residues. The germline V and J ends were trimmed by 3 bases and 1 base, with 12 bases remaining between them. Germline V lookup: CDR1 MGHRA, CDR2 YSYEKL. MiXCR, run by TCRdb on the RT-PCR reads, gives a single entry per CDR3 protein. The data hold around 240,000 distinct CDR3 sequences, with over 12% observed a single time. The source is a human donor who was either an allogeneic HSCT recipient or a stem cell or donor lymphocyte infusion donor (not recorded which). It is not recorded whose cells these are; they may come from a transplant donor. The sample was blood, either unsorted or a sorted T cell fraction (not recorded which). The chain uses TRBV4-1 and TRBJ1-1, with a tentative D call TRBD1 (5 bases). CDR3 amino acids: CASSHLGTANTEAFF. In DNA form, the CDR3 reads TGCGCCAGCAGCCACCTGGGGACGGCGAACACTGAAGCTTTCTTT.